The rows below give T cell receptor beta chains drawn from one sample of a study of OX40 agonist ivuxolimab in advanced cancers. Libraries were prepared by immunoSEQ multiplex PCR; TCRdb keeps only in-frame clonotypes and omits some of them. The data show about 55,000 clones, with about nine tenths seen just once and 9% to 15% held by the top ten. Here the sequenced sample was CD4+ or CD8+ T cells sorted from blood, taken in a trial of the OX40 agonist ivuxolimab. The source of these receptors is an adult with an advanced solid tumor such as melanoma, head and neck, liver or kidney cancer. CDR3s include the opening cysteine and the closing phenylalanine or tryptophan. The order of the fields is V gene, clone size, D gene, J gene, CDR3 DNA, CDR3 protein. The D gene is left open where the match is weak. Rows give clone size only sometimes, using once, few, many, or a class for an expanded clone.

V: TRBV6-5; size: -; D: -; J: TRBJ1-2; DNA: TGTGCCAGCAAGGAAGGAATTAACTATGGCTACACCTTC; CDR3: CASKEGINYGYTF
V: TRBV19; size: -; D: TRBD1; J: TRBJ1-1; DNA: TGTGCCAGTAGTCCGCTACAGGGGATCGTCACTGAAGCTTTCTTT; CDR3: CASSPLQGIVTEAFF
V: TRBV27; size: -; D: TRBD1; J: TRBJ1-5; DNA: TGTGCCAGCAGGCCGGGACAGGGCGTTCAGCCCCAGCATTTT; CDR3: CASRPGQGVQPQHF
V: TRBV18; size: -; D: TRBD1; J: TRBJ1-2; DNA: TGTGCCAGCTCACCGGTTGCCCGGGACAGGCTCCCGGGAGGCTACACCTTC; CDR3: CASSPVARDRLPGGYTF
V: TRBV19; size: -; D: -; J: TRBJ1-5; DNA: TGTGCCAGTACCACCCAACTACACGGGAGCAATCAGCCCCAGCATTTT; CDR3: CASTTQLHGSNQPQHF
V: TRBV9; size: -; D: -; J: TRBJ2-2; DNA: TGTGCCAGCAGCCCCCCCGAGGGGTTCACCGGGGAGCTGTTTTTT; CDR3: CASSPPEGFTGELFF
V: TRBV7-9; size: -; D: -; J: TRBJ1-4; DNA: TGTGCCAGCAGCGCCCTGGGAGCTAATGAAAAACTGTTTTTT; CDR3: CASSALGANEKLFF
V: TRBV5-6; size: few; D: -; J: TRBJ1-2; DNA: TGTGCCAGCAGCTTGGCCGGAGGGGCTGGCTACACCTTC; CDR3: CASSLAGGAGYTF
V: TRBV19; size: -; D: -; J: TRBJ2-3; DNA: TGTGCCAGTAGTATATTGGGGGGCTTGACAGATACGCAGTATTTT; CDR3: CASSILGGLTDTQYF
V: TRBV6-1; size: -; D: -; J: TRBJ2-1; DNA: TGTGCCAGCAGACCCTCTTTTGATGAGCAGTTCTTC; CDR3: CASRPSFDEQFF
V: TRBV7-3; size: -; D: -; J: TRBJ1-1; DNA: TGTGCCAGCAGCTTAACGGGACGGGACGAAGCTTTCTTT; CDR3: CASSLTGRDEAFF
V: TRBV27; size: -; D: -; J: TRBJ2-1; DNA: TGTGCCAGCAGGGGATACAATGAGCAGTTCTTC; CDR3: CASRGYNEQFF
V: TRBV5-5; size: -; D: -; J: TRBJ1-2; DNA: TGTGCCAGCAGCTTCGGCGGTTTCCTATGGCAGTCTACCTTC; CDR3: CASSFGGFLWQSTF
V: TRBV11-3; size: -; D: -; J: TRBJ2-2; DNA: TGTGCCAGCAGCCTGACGAACACCGGGGAGCTGTTTTTT; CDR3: CASSLTNTGELFF
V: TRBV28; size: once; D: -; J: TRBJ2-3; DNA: TGTGCCAGCAGTCCCTCGGACTGGTACGATACGCAGTATTTT; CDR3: CASSPSDWYDTQYF
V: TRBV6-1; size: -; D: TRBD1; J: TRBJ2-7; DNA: TGTGCCAGCAGTGAAGGGACAGGGGGCTCCTACGAGCAGTACTTC; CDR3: CASSEGTGGSYEQYF
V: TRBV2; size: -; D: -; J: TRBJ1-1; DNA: TGTGCCAGCTTTGGAACAGGGAATGCTTTCTTT; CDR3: CASFGTGNAFF
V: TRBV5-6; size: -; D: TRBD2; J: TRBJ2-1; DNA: TGTGCCAGCAGATCGGGGCGGGAGGCCTCCTACAATGAGCAGTTCTTC; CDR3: CASRSGREASYNEQFF
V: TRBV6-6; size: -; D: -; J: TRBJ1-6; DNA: TGTGCCAGCAGCGGCAGGGTCATGCTGAGTTCACCCCTCCACTTT; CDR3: CASSGRVMLSSPLHF
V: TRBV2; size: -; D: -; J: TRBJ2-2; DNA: TGTGCCAGCAGTGCTTGGGACACCTTCGCGAACACCGGGGAGCTGTTTTTT; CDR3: CASSAWDTFANTGELFF
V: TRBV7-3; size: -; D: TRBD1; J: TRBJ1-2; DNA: TGTGCCAGCAGCTTACGGGACAGGCTCCCTTCTGTTGGCTACACCTTC; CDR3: CASSLRDRLPSVGYTF
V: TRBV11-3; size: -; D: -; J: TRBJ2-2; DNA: TGTGCCAGCAGCTTACCCGGCGGGGAGCTGTTTTTT; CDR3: CASSLPGGELFF
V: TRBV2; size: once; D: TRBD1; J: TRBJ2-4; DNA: TGTGCCAGCAGTGAAGAAGTGGACAGGGCATGGACCAAAAACATTCAGTACTTC; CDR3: CASSEEVDRAWTKNIQYF
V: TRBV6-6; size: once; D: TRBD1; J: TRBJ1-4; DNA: TGTGCCAGCAGTTACGGGACAGGAGATGAAAAACTGTTTTTT; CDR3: CASSYGTGDEKLFF
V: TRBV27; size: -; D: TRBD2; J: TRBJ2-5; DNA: TGTGCCAGCAGTACGGGACTAGCGGGAGGTACCAAGTGGGACCAGTACTTC; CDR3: CASSTGLAGGTKWDQYF
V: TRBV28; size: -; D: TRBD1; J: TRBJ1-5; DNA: TGTGCCAGCAGTGTCAGGGGGCAATATAGCAATCAGCCCCAGCATTTT; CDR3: CASSVRGQYSNQPQHF
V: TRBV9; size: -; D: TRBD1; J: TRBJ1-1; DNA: TGTGCCAGCAGCCCCTACCACAGGGGCCCGGGCCTGAACACTGAAGCTTTCTTT; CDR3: CASSPYHRGPGLNTEAFF
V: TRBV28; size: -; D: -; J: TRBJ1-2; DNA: TGTGCCAGCAGTCCAAACAGGGCCTCTCTCTTCTATGGCTACACCTTC; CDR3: CASSPNRASLFYGYTF
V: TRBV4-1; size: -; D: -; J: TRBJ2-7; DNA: TGCGCCAGCAGCCAAGATAACCATTTCAGGGGTTCCTACGAGCAGTACTTC; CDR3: CASSQDNHFRGSYEQYF
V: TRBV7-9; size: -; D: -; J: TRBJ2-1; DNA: TGTGCTTCCATGTATTACGACAATGAGCAGTTCTTC; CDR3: CASMYYDNEQFF
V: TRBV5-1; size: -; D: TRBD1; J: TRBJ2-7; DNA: TGCGCCAGCAGCAAGGAAGGGACAGCCCACTACGAGCAGTACTTC; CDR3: CASSKEGTAHYEQYF
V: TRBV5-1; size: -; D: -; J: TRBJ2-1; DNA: TGCGCCAGCAGCTTGAGGGGGTTTGGCCTCTACAATGAGCAGTTCTTC; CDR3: CASSLRGFGLYNEQFF
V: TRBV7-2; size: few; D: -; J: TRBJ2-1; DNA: TGTGCCAGCAGCTTAGACGGGCGGGTAGGATCCAATGAGCAGTTCTTC; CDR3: CASSLDGRVGSNEQFF
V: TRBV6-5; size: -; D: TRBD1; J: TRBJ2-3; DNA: TGTGCCAGCAGCCAGGGGGTTTGGAGCACAGATACGCAGTATTTT; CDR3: CASSQGVWSTDTQYF
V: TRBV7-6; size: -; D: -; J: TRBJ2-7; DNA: TGTGCCAGCAGCTTGGGACCGAGCTACGAGCAGTACTTC; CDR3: CASSLGPSYEQYF
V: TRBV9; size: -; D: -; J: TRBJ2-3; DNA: TGTGCCAGCAGCGACGGCCGAGGGGATACGCAGTATTTT; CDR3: CASSDGRGDTQYF
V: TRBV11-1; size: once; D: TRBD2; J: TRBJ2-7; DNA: TGTGCCAGCAGCCTCAGCGGGAACTACGAGCAGTACTTC; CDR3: CASSLSGNYEQYF
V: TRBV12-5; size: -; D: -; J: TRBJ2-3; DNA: TGTGCTAGTACGACCCGTGGGGAAGATACACAGTATTTT; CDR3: CASTTRGEDTQYF
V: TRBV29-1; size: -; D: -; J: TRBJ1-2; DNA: TGCAGCGGTGGACAGTCCTCGCCGAATGGCTACACCTTC; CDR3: CSGGQSSPNGYTF
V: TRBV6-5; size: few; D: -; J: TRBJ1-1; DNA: TGTGCCAGCAGTTTTTCAGGGAACACTGAAGCTTTCTTT; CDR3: CASSFSGNTEAFF
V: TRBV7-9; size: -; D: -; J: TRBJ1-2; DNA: TGTGCCAGCCAGCCCGGGGGGTACTATGGCTACACCTTC; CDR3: CASQPGGYYGYTF
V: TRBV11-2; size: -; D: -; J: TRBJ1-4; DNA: TGTGCCAGCAGCTTCCACCCGGCAGGGCATGAAAAACTGTTTTTT; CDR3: CASSFHPAGHEKLFF
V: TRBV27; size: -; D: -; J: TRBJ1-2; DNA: TGTGCCAGCAGTTTTTCCGGGACGCAGTTGGGCGGCTACACCTTC; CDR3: CASSFSGTQLGGYTF
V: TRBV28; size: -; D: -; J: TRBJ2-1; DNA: TGTGCCAGCAGTTTTGGGCATGAGCAGTTCTTC; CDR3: CASSFGHEQFF
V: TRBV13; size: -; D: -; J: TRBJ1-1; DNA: TGTGCCAGCAGGGTCGGGGCCACTGAAGCTTTCTTT; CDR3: CASRVGATEAFF
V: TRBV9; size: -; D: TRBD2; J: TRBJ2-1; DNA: TGTGCCAGCTCCTTAGCGGGAGCGCCCGTTGAGCAGTTCTTC; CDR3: CASSLAGAPVEQFF
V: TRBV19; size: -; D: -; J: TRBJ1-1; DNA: TGTGCCAGCGCCTTCGGGAACACTGAAGCTTTCTTT; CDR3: CASAFGNTEAFF
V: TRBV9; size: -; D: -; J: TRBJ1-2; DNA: TGTGCCAGCAGCCTTTCCGGGACGCCTAACTATGGCTACACCTTC; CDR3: CASSLSGTPNYGYTF
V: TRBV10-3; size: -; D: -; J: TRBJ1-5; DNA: TGTGCCATCAGTTCAGGGGATGGTAATCAGCCCCAGCATTTT; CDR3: CAISSGDGNQPQHF
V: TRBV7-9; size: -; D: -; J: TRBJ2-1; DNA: TGTGCCAGCAGCTTAAAGTCCCCTGAAGGCAATGAGCAGTTCTTC; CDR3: CASSLKSPEGNEQFF
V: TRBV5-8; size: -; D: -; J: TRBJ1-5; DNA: TGTGCCAGCAGCCCTAGGTGGCAGGGGCCCAATCAGCCCCAGCATTTT; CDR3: CASSPRWQGPNQPQHF
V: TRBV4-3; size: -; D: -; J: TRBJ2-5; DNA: TGCGCCAGCAGCCAAGATCAATGGGGGGAGACCCAGTACTTC; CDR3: CASSQDQWGETQYF
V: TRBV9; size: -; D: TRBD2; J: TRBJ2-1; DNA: TGTGCCAGCAGCGCCGGCGGGGGTAGCTCCTACAATGAGCAGTTCTTC; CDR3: CASSAGGGSSYNEQFF
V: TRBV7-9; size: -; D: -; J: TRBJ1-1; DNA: TGTGCCAGCAGCTACTTGACAGGGAACACTGAAGCTTTCTTT; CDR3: CASSYLTGNTEAFF
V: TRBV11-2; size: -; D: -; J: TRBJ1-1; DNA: TGTGCCAGCAGCGCCCGGGGATCTGAAGCTTTCTTT; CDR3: CASSARGSEAFF
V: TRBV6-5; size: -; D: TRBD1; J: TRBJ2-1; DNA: TGTGCCAGCAGACCCGGGACAGGGTTGGATGAGCAGTTCTTC; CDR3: CASRPGTGLDEQFF
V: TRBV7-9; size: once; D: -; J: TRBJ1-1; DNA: TGTGCCAGCAGCTTATTTTTCCCATGGGATAACACTGAAGCTTTCTTT; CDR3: CASSLFFPWDNTEAFF
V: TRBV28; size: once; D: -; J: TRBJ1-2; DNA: TGTGCCAGCAGTTTCGTCAGATATGGCTACACCTTC; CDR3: CASSFVRYGYTF
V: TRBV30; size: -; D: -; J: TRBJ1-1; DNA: TGTGCCTGGGAGGAACTAGGGAACACTGAAGCTTTCTTT; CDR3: CAWEELGNTEAFF
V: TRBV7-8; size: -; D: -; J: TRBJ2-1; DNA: TGTGCCAGCAGCTTAGCTTACAATGAGCAGTTCTTC; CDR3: CASSLAYNEQFF